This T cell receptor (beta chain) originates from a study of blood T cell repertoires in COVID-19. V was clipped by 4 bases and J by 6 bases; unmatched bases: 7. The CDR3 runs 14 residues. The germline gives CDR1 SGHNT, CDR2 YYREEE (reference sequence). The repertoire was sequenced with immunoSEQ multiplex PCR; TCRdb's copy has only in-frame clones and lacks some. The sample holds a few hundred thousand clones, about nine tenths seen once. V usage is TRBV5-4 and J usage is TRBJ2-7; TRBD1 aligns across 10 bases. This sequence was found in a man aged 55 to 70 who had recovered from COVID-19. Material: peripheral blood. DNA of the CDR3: TGTGCCAGCAGCAAGGGACAGGGGAATGGCGAGCAGTACTTC. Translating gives CASSKGQGNGEQYF.